The TCR beta chain described here comes from a study of blood T cell repertoires in COVID-19. Turning to the study itself: Sample material is recorded as cDNA or gDNA derived from T cells, B-cell-depleted T cells, or PBMCs.

This clone was counted a single time. Produced via immunoSEQ multiplex PCR; TCRdb's table is partial and in-frame only. Of about 78,000 clones listed, more than 60% are singletons. The CDR3 extends over 16 amino acids. The V gene end was trimmed by 3 bases and the J gene end by 1 base; junction bases not matched to a gene: 0. The germline gives CDR1 KGHSH, CDR2 LQKENI. The clonotype originates from a human donor in a cohort sampled during active COVID-19. The chain uses TRBV18 and TRBJ2-5; 15 bases line up with TRBD2. The material sequenced was peripheral blood. The CDR3 loop is CASSPGLAGGQETQYF. The CDR3 nucleotides are TGTGCCAGCTCACCGGGACTAGCGGGGGGCCAAGAGACCCAGTACTTC.